The T cell receptor beta chain described here comes from a study of tumor-infiltrating lymphocytes in primary liver carcinoma. Overall study results and limits: Tumors and blood were compared for top-250-clone fraction, and tumors had the significantly higher value (p = 0.039).

In this sample, this clonotype turned up many times. Its antigen is still unknown. This CDR3 region has 16 residues. The germline V gene encodes CDR1 LGHNA and CDR2 YNFKEQ. Unmatched junction bases numbered 6, after V lost 4 bases and J lost 2 bases. Without any cell sorting, about 18-30 mg of bulk tissue yielded co-extracted RNA and DNA. The patients presented with primary liver carcinoma, which was managed through surgical resection. A primer matching the constant region was used to make TCR beta cDNA from approximately 0.45 ug of total RNA. Investigators got TCR beta libraries out of three nested multiplex PCR rounds, done with slightly modified ARM-PCR. For around 9 cycles apiece, the opening two PCR rounds ran with TRBV1-TRBV30 forward primers and a C-beta reverse primer. MiXCR, run by TCRdb on the multiplex PCR reads, gives a single entry per CDR3 protein. The sample holds roughly 80,000 distinct CDR3 sequences; over 70% are singletons and the top ten take about 13%.

The V call is TRBV4-2, the J call TRBJ2-5; 11 bases align to TRBD2. Sequencing was performed on liver tumor tissue from sampling region 4. Subset of the sample: tumor region T4, right-lateral pole. This sequence was found in a woman aged 55-69 years with primary liver carcinoma and hepatitis B virus infection. CDR3 bases: TGTGCCAGCAGCCCCGCGGGACTAGCGGAACAAGAGACCCAGTACTTC. Amino acid sequence: CASSPAGLAEQETQYF.